Given below is one TCR beta chain in context. Its target is unknown. This sample was included in a study of CD8+CD57+ T cells in acquired aplastic anemia. Study-level information: Healthy donors had, on average, about 10.8 million reads for their CD4+ cells. Study observations and caveats: Statistical testing detected no significant gap in CD8+ Simpson's diversity between patients and controls.

Investigators profiled TCR beta VDJ and CDR3 from genomic DNA template. TCRdb re-called the reads through MiXCR, storing one row per CDR3 protein. The sample has about 42,000 distinct CDR3 sequences; 65% to 70% are singletons. The sequence came from a human donor in good health, serving as a control. The specimen was sorted CD4+, CD8+, or CD8+CD57+ T cells (not recorded which) from PBMCs.

CDR3 loop: CSVQAGTGANNEQFF. CDR3 sequence (DNA): TGCAGCGTCCAGGCCGGGACAGGGGCGAACAATGAGCAGTTCTTC. J is TRBJ2-1 and V is TRBV29-1; 10 bases are a match to TRBD1. After removal of 6 bases from V and 5 bases from J, the junction contained 10 bases not matched to a gene. The CDR3 contains 15 residues. Germline V gene lookup returns CDR1 SQVTM and CDR2 ANQGSEA.